The 16 T cell receptor beta chains listed next were all sequenced from one sample in a study of CD8+ T cells in alopecia areata. As to treatment: oral pan-JAK inhibitor, 5-10 mg twice daily. The authors extracted RNA and reverse transcribed it into cDNA as the sequencing template. Repertoires were generated with immunoSEQ multiplex PCR, while TCRdb's copy carries only in-frame clones and drops some. Of nearly 200,000 clones listed, more than 45% were seen once; the top ten hold 5.5%. Sequenced material: CD4+ T cells sorted from blood, taken at week 24, from a patient treated with tofacitinib. The receptors shown here come from a human donor with alopecia areata.

This chain joins TRBV29-1 and TRBJ2-5; 13 positions match TRBD2. Looked up from germline, CDR1 is SQVTM and CDR2 is ANQGSEA. The V segment lost 7 bases and the J segment 4 bases; nucleotides outside the gene matches: 3. CDR3 length: 13 amino acids. Here the CDR3 reads CSAGTSGTETQYF. For the CDR3, the DNA is TGCAGCGCGGGGACTAGCGGGACAGAGACCCAGTACTTC.

There are a few counts of this clone. The rearrangement joins TRBV2 to TRBJ2-2; 8 nucleotides align to TRBD1. Germline-derived CDR1 and CDR2 are SNHLY and FYNNEI. V lost 3 bases, J lost 3 bases, and 3 bases stayed unmatched. The CDR3 contains 15 residues. CDR3 nucleotide sequence: TGTGCCAGCAGTGATGACAGGGGATACACCGGGGAGCTGTTTTTT. Its translation: CASSDDRGYTGELFF.

The chain employs TRBV6-5 and TRBJ1-1; D may be TRBD1 (6 bases). V lost 2 bases and J 5 bases, leaving 15 bases between the germline ends. Per germline, CDR1 MNHEY and CDR2 SVGAGI. CDR3 size: 15 residues. Here the CDR3 reads CASSYGVGGRTEAFF. In nucleotides, the CDR3 is TGTGCCAGCAGTTACGGGGTTGGGGGGCGAACTGAAGCTTTCTTT.

V gene TRBV30 combines with J gene TRBJ1-2; 8 bases map to TRBD1. Losses at the gene ends were 6 bases for V and 1 base for J; bases not matched to a gene: 7. CDR1 is GTSNPN and CDR2 is SVGIG in the germline V gene (reference sequence). The CDR3 has 14 residues. As DNA, the CDR3 is TGTGCCTGTACCCAGGGGGCCATTAACTATGGCTACACCTTC. As protein: CACTQGAINYGYTF. Supplemented by reference TRBV30 and TRBJ1-2, the full variable domain reads SQTIHQWPATLVQPVGSPLSLECTVEGTSNPNLYWYRQAAGRGLQLLFYSVGIGQISSEVPQNLSASRPQDRQFILSSKKLLLSDSGFYLCACTQGAINYGYTFGSGTRLTVV.

This rearrangement joins TRBV18 to TRBJ2-3; D remains unclear. CDR1 is KGHSH and CDR2 is LQKENI in the germline V gene. The CDR3 extends over 13 amino acids. Deletions cut 0 bases from V and 3 bases from J, with 4 bases between. The DNA for the CDR3 is TGTGCCAGCTCACCACCGGAAACAGATACGCAGTATTTT. It is translated as CASSPPETDTQYF.

The chain recombines TRBV7-9 with TRBJ2-5; no reliable D call. Per germline, CDR1 SEHNR and CDR2 FQNEAQ (reference sequence). The CDR3 runs to 10 residues. V lost 5 bases to trimming and J lost 4 bases, with 2 bases between them. CDR3 amino acids: CASSRETQYF. CDR3 bases: TGTGCCAGCAGCCGAGAGACCCAGTACTTC.

The genes are TRBV4-1 and TRBJ2-7; D is unclear. V lost 0 bases to trimming and J lost 7 bases, with 16 bases between them. Germline-derived CDR1 and CDR2 are MGHRA and YSYEKL. The CDR3 totals 15 residues. CDR3 region: CASSQELPYVGEQYF. CDR3 nucleotide sequence: TGCGCCAGCAGCCAAGAGCTTCCGTACGTGGGGGAGCAGTACTTC.

The V gene is TRBV10-3, the J gene TRBJ2-5; 7 nucleotides match TRBD2. With 2 bases clipped from V and 2 bases from J, the junction kept 8 bases outside the gene matches. Germline CDR1 and CDR2: ENHRY and SYGVKD. The CDR3 has 16 residues. CDR3 region: CAISEGRIAGQETQYF. The CDR3 bases are TGTGCCATCAGTGAGGGTCGAATAGCGGGTCAAGAGACCCAGTACTTC.

The chain is built from TRBV2 and TRBJ2-1, with 11 bases aligning to TRBD2. V trimming: 7 bases; J trimming: 3 bases; junction bases outside the gene matches: 5. Per germline, CDR1 SNHLY and CDR2 FYNNEI. CDR3 size: 15 residues. CDR3 in amino acids: CASNPGLAGYNEQFF. The DNA for the CDR3 is TGTGCCAGCAATCCCGGACTAGCGGGCTACAATGAGCAGTTCTTC.

The rearrangement uses TRBV9 and TRBJ1-6, with TRBD1 matching over 11 bases. V lost 1 base and J lost 9; bases outside the gene matches: 12. The CDR3 covers 18 residues. Germline CDR1 SGDLS, CDR2 YYNGEE. CDR3 residues: CASSVSRGTGGSISPLHF. CDR3 DNA: TGTGCCAGCAGCGTAAGTCGAGGGACAGGGGGTTCGATTTCACCCCTCCACTTT.

The chain has TRBV15 and TRBJ2-5; 7 nucleotides match TRBD1. Germline V gives CDR1 LNHNV, CDR2 YYDKDF (reference sequence). With V trimmed by 0 bases and J by 5 bases, 15 bases remained unmatched. The length of the CDR3 is 18 residues. The CDR3 DNA follows: TGTGCCACCAGCAGAGAAGGACCCCCGTTACAGGGGTTGGAGACCCAGTACTTC. Residues: CATSREGPPLQGLETQYF.

This clone turned up a few times. The V call is TRBV7-9, the J call TRBJ2-3; 7 nucleotides line up with TRBD2. There are 14 residues in the CDR3. Unmatched junction bases numbered 4, after V lost 6 bases and J lost 1 base. Germline loops: CDR1 SEHNR, CDR2 FQNEAQ (reference sequence). CDR3 sequence (DNA): TGTGCCAGCAGTCCTAGCGGCCGCACAGATACGCAGTATTTT. Its protein is CASSPSGRTDTQYF.

In this sample, this clone turned up a few times. The chain uses TRBV28 and TRBJ1-5, with D unresolved. Germline V CDR1 and CDR2: MDHEN, SYDVKM. Trimming removed 4 bases at V and 8 bases at J, with 9 bases between. The CDR3 totals 12 residues. CDR3 sequence reads: CASSSGFKPQHF. CDR3 sequence (DNA): TGTGCCAGCAGTTCTGGGTTTAAGCCCCAGCATTTT. Variable domain in full (rest from reference TRBV28 and TRBJ1-5): DVKVTQSSRYLVKRTGEKVFLECVQDMDHENMFWYRQDPGLGLRLIYFSYDVKMKEKGDIPEGYSVSREKKERFSLILESASTNQTSMYLCASSSGFKPQHFGDGTRLSIL.

This chain uses TRBV7-7 with TRBJ2-5; D possibly corresponds to TRBD2 (6 bases). The V end lost 1 base, the J end lost 5 bases, and 11 bases lay between the germline ends. Germline V gene data show CDR1 as SSHAT and CDR2 as FNYEAQ (reference sequence). The CDR3 runs 14 residues. CDR3 DNA: TGTGCCAGCAGCTTAGTATCGGCGGGGGAGACCCAGTACTTC. It is translated as CASSLVSAGETQYF.

This clone is termed medium-sized (0.01 to 0.1%). The genes are TRBV19 and TRBJ1-5; no firm D call. The CDR3 is 15 residues long. Germline CDR1 is LNHDA and CDR2 is SQIVND (reference sequence). The V gene lost 6 bases and the J gene lost 6 bases, with 18 bases spanning the gap. The CDR3 coding sequence is TGTGCCAGTAGACCCATGGAGGGTAGTACTCAGCCCCAGCATTTT. Translation: CASRPMEGSTQPQHF.

The chain uses TRBV29-1 and TRBJ2-5; D possibly corresponds to TRBD2 (7 bases). The ends were cut back, 4 bases at V and 4 bases at J, with 13 bases in the middle. This CDR3 is built from 13 residues. CDR1 SQVTM and CDR2 ANQGSEA come from the germline V gene. The CDR3 loop is CSVAPRGGETQYF. CDR3 DNA sequence: TGCAGCGTTGCGCCTAGGGGGGGAGAGACCCAGTACTTC.